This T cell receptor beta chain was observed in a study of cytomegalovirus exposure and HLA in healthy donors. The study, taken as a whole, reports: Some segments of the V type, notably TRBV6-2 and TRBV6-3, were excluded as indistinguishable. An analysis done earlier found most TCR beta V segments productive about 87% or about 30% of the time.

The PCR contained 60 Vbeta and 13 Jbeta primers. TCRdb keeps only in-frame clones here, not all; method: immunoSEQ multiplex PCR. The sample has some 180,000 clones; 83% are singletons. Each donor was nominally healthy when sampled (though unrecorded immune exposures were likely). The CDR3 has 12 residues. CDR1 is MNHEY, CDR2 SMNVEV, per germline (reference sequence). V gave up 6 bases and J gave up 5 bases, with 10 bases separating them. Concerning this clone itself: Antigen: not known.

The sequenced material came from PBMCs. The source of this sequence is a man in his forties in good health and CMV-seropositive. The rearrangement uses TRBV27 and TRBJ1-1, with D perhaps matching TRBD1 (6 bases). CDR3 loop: CASSAGVTEAFF. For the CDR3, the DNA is TGTGCCAGCAGCGCAGGGGTTACTGAAGCTTTCTTT.